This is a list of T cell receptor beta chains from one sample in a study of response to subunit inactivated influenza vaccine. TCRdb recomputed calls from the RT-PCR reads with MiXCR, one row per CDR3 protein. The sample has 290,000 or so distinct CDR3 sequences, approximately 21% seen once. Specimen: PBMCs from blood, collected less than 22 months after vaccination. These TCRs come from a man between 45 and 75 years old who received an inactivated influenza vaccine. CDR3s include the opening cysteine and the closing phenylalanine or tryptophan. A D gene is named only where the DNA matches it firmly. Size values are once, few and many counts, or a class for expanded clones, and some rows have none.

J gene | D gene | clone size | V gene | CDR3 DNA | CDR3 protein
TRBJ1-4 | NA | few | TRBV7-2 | TGTGCCAGCAGCCTACAACTCGCAACTAATGAAAAACTGTTTTTT | CASSLQLATNEKLFF
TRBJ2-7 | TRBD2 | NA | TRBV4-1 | TGCGCCAGCAGCCAAGATGTAGCGTGGCGGGGGAGCGAGCAGTACTTC | CASSQDVAWRGSEQYF
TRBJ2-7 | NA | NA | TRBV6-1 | TGTGCCAGCAGGGCGGGACGGGACGTCTACGAGCAGTACTTC | CASRAGRDVYEQYF
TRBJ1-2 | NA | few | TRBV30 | TGTGCCTGGAGTGTCCAGAGTGGTGGCTACACCTTC | CAWSVQSGGYTF
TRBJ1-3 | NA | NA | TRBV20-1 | TGCAGTGCTAGAGATGCAGGGGCTGGAAACACCATATATTTT | CSARDAGAGNTIYF
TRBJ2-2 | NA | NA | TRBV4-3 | TGCGCCAGCAGCCAAGCAAATAGCGGAAAACGGCGCGGGGAGCTGTTTTTT | CASSQANSGKRRGELFF
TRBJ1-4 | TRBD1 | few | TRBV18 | TGTGCCAGCTCACCTACAGGACACGGCAGGGGGAATGAAAAACTGTTTTTT | CASSPTGHGRGNEKLFF
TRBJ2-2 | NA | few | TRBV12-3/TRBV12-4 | TGTGCCAGCAGACTAGGGGGGCGGACCGGGGAGCTGTTTTTT | CASRLGGRTGELFF
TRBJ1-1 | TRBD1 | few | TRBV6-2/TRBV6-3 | TGTGCCAGCAGTTACAACAGGGGGGAGATGAACACTGAAGCTTTCTTT | CASSYNRGEMNTEAFF
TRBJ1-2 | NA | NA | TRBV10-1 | TGCGAGGCAGGAGAAGGCTACACCTTC | CEAGEGYTF
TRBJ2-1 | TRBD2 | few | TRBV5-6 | TGTGCCAGCAGCTTGCTTAGCGGGTCCCCCAATGAGCAGTTCTTC | CASSLLSGSPNEQFF
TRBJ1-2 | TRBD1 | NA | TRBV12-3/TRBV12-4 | TGTGCCAGCAGTTTAAAGGGACAGAGCTATGGCTACACCTTC | CASSLKGQSYGYTF
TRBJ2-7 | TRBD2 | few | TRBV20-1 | TGCAGTGCTGGGGACTATTCAGAGCAGTACTTC | CSAGDYSEQYF
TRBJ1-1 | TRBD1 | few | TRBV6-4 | TGTGCCAGCAGCCGACAGGGTTTAAGTGAAGCTTTCTTT | CASSRQGLSEAFF